The 16 T cell receptor beta chains reported below all come from one sample, sequenced in a study of blood T cell repertoires in COVID-19. The assay was immunoSEQ multiplex PCR, and TCRdb's table has in-frame clones only and misses some. In the table there are about 110,000 clones, approximately 86% of which are singletons. Sequenced material: peripheral blood. These receptors were collected from a man aged 40-50 years with acute or convalescent COVID-19.

The chain links TRBV5-1 to TRBJ2-3, with 7 nucleotides matching TRBD1. V lost 0 bases and J lost 0; bases outside the gene matches: 4. The germline V gene encodes CDR1 SGHRS and CDR2 YFSETQ. CDR3 length: 16 amino acids. The CDR3 region has the DNA TGCGCCAGCAGCTTGGAGGGACAGCTTAGCACAGATACGCAGTATTTT. Encoded protein: CASSLEGQLSTDTQYF.

J is TRBJ2-5 and V is TRBV19; D perhaps matches TRBD1 (6 bases). Germline V gene lookup returns CDR1 LNHDA and CDR2 SQIVND (reference sequence). The germline V and J ends were trimmed by 2 bases and 5 bases, with 15 bases remaining between them. CDR3 length equals 15 residues. Here the CDR3 reads CASSIRDIEGETQYF. CDR3 bases: TGTGCCAGTAGTATACGGGACATCGAGGGGGAGACCCAGTACTTC.

The chain carries TRBV6-4 and TRBJ1-2; 7 bases fit TRBD1. CDR1 is MRHNA and CDR2 is SNTAGT in the germline V gene. This CDR3 spans 15 amino acids. The trim removed 3 bases at V and 8 bases at J, leaving 12 bases unmatched. The CDR3 DNA follows: TGTGCCAGCAGTGAATCGACAGGGTCTCTTAGCGGCTACACCTTC. Translating it yields CASSESTGSLSGYTF.

The rearrangement joins TRBV30 to TRBJ2-3; 16 bases fit TRBD2. Germline trimming cut 4 bases from V and 6 bases from J; bases unmatched to any gene: 7. Germline V lookup: CDR1 GTSNPN, CDR2 SVGIG (reference sequence). CDR3 length: 16 amino acids. The CDR3 region is CAWTLGLAGGPDTQYF. The CDR3 DNA sequence: TGTGCCTGGACCTTGGGACTAGCGGGGGGGCCGGATACGCAGTATTTT. The variable domain in full, with the rest retrieved from reference TRBV30 and TRBJ2-3, is SQTIHQWPATLVQPVGSPLSLECTVEGTSNPNLYWYRQAAGRGLQLLFYSVGIGQISSEVPQNLSASRPQDRQFILSSKKLLLSDSGFYLCAWTLGLAGGPDTQYFGPGTRLTVL.

V gene TRBV19 combines with J gene TRBJ2-2, with D perhaps TRBD2 (5 bases). Germline CDR1 is LNHDA and CDR2 is SQIVND (reference sequence). V lost 6 bases, J lost 6 bases, and 17 bases lay in between. The CDR3 is made up of 15 amino acids. This CDR3 reads CASRPPGKEAGELFF. Here the CDR3 DNA reads TGTGCCAGTAGACCCCCGGGAAAAGAGGCCGGGGAGCTGTTTTTT.

This chain joins TRBV18 and TRBJ2-1; 10 positions match TRBD1. Germline V gene lookup returns CDR1 KGHSH and CDR2 LQKENI. This CDR3 is 14 amino acids long. Losses at the gene ends were 5 bases for V and 6 bases for J; bases not matched to a gene: 4. CDR3 DNA sequence: TGTGCCAGCTCAGAGGGACAGGGGATCAATGAGCAGTTCTTC. It codes for CASSEGQGINEQFF.

V gene TRBV29-1 combines with J gene TRBJ1-1, with unresolved D. Trimming shortened V by 4 bases and J by 2 bases, and 8 bases separated the two germline ends. The CDR3 sequence is 12 residues long. In germline, CDR1 is SQVTM, CDR2 ANQGSEA. In DNA, the CDR3 is TGCAGCGTTGGGGTAGCAAACACTGAAGCTTTCTTT. Amino acid sequence: CSVGVANTEAFF.

Turning to this clone: Distinct nucleotide sequences in the sample also encode this CDR3. The genes are TRBV6-2 or TRBV6-3 and TRBJ2-1, with D unresolved. Germline V gene sequence: CDR1 MNHEY, CDR2 SVGEGT. The V end lost 5 bases, the J end lost 4 bases, and 6 bases lay between the germline ends. The CDR3 sequence is 12 residues long. The CDR3 DNA reads TGTGCCAGCAGTCCCCAGTACAATGAGCAGTTCTTC. Protein sequence: CASSPQYNEQFF.

The chain links TRBV19 to TRBJ1-3; TRBD1 might be the D (6 bases). With 5 bases removed from V and 4 bases from J, the gap between germline ends came to 12 bases. Germline values: CDR1 LNHDA, CDR2 SQIVND (reference sequence). This CDR3 is built from 14 residues. CDR3 sequence: CASSSTGLGNTIYF. The CDR3 coding sequence is TGTGCCAGTAGTTCAACAGGGTTAGGAAACACCATATATTTT.

V usage is TRBV9 and J usage is TRBJ1-6; a weak D match, TRBD1 (5 bases). CDR3 length: 13 amino acids. The germline CDR1 and CDR2 sequences are SGDLS and YYNGEE. V lost 2 bases, J lost 7 bases, and 7 bases lay in between. The CDR3 DNA is TGTGCCAGCAGCGTGGACACCAATTCACCCCTCCACTTT. Translated, it gives CASSVDTNSPLHF.

The chain links TRBV9 to TRBJ1-2, with D possibly matching TRBD1 (6 bases). This CDR3 is built from 15 residues. Germline assignment: CDR1 SGDLS and CDR2 YYNGEE. Trimming removed 0 bases at V and 6 bases at J, with 15 bases between. CDR3 sequence reads: CASSVGGGGWNGYTF. As DNA, the CDR3 is TGTGCCAGCAGCGTAGGAGGGGGAGGGTGGAATGGCTACACCTTC.

The V and J genes are TRBV27 and TRBJ2-1; a weak D match, TRBD1 (5 bases). CDR1 is MNHEY and CDR2 is SMNVEV in the germline V gene (reference sequence). The CDR3 loop spans 14 amino acids. Trimming stripped 2 bases from V and 6 bases from J, with 11 bases between. This CDR3 is CASSLQGWGNEQFF. The CDR3, as DNA: TGTGCCAGCAGTTTACAGGGCTGGGGCAATGAGCAGTTCTTC.

V and J are TRBV19 and TRBJ1-2; 7 bases are shared with TRBD1. The CDR3 loop spans 13 amino acids. Per the germline V gene, CDR1 is LNHDA and CDR2 is SQIVND (reference sequence). J gave up 3 bases and V 5 bases, and 3 bases lay outside the gene matches. The CDR3 loop reads CASSPGTDYGYTF. The CDR3 DNA follows: TGTGCCAGTAGTCCCGGGACAGACTATGGCTACACCTTC.

J is TRBJ1-5 and V is TRBV28; TRBD1 is a possible D gene (5 bases). The germline CDR1 and CDR2 sequences are MDHEN and SYDVKM. The CDR3 sequence is 14 residues long. The ends were cut back, 7 bases at V and 1 base at J, with 11 bases in the middle. DNA of the CDR3: TGTGCCAGCACTTCGGGGGGGAGCAATCAGCCCCAGCATTTT. Translation gives CASTSGGSNQPQHF.

The J gene is TRBJ1-4, the V gene TRBV5-8; D call uncertain. Germline loops: CDR1 SGHTS, CDR2 YDEGEE. There are 15 residues in the CDR3. V lost 0 bases, J lost 7 bases, and 13 bases lay in between. The CDR3 region has the DNA TGTGCCAGCAGCTTGGGTGCGGTGGATCGTGAAAAACTGTTTTTT. Translation: CASSLGAVDREKLFF.

The chain employs TRBV14 and TRBJ1-6, with TRBD1 as a possible D gene (6 bases). Trimming removed 0 bases at V and 9 bases at J, with 15 bases between. The CDR3 is 16 residues long. The germline CDR1 and CDR2 sequences are SGHDN and FVKESK. CDR3 coding DNA: TGTGCCAGCAGCCAAGATAGGATCCTAGGGGGTTCACCCCTCCACTTT. Residues: CASSQDRILGGSPLHF.